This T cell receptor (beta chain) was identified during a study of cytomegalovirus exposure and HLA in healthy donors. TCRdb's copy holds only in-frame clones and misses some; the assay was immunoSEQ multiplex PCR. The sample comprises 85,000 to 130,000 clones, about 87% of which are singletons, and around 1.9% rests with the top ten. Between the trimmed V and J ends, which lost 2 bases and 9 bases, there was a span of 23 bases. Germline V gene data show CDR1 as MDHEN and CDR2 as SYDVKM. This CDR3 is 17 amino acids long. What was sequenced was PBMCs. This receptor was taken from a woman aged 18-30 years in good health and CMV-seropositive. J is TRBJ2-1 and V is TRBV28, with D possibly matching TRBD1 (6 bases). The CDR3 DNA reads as TGTGCCAGCAGTTTAAAACAGGGCCGGGTGGGCCAAGCTGAGCAGTTCTTC. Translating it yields CASSLKQGRVGQAEQFF.